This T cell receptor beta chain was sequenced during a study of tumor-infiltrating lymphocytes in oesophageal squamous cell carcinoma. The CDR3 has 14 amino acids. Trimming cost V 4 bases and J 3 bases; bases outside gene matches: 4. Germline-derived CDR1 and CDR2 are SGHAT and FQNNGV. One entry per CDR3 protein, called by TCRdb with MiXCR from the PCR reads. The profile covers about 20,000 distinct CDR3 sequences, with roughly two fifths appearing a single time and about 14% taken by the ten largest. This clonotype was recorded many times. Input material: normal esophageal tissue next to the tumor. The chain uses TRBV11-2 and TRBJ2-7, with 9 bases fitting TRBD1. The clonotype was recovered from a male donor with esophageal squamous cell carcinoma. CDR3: CASSSGQGHYEQYF. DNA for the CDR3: TGTGCCAGCAGCTCCGGACAGGGGCACTACGAGCAGTACTTC.